This TCR beta chain was found in a study of cytomegalovirus exposure and HLA in healthy donors. The V gene end was trimmed by 4 bases and the J gene end by 2 bases; junction bases not matched to a gene: 8. CDR3 size: 15 residues. From germline, CDR1 is GTSNPN and CDR2 SVGIG (reference sequence). Amplification used 60 Vbeta primers and 13 Jbeta primers. Measured with immunoSEQ multiplex PCR; TCRdb has only the in-frame clones, and not every one. Of roughly 69,000 clones in the sample, roughly 67% were seen once. The gene calls are TRBV30 and TRBJ2-5; 9 positions match TRBD1. The sequence came from a man in his fifties in good health and CMV-seronegative. Material for sequencing was PBMCs. DNA for the CDR3: TGTGCCTGGACACCCGGGACAGGGATACAAGAGACCCAGTACTTC. Translation: CAWTPGTGIQETQYF.